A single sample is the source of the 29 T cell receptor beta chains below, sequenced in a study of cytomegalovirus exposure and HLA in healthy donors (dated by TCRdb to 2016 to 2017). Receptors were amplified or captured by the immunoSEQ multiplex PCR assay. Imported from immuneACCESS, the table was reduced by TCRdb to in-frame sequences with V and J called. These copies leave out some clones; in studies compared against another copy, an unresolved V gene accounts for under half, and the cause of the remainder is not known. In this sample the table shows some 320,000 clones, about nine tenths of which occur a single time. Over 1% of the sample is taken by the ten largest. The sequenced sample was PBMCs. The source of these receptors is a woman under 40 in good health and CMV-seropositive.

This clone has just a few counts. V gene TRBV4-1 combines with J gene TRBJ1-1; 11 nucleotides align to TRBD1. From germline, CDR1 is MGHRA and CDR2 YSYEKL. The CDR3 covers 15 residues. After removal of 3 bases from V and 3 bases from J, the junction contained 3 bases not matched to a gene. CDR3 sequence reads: CASSQGTGGDTEAFF. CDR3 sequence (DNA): TGCGCCAGCAGCCAGGGGACAGGGGGGGACACTGAAGCTTTCTTT.

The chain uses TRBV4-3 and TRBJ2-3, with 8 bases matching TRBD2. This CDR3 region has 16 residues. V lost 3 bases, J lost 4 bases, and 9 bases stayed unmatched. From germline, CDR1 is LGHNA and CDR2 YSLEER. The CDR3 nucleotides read TGCGCCAGCAGCCACGTAGCGGGATCGGTTTCAGATACGCAGTATTTT. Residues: CASSHVAGSVSDTQYF.

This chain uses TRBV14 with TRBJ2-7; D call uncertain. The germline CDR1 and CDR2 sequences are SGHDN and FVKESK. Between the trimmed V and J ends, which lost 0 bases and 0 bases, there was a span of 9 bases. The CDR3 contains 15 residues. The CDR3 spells CASSQDGSSSYEQYF. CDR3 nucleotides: TGTGCCAGCAGCCAAGATGGGTCGAGCTCCTACGAGCAGTACTTC. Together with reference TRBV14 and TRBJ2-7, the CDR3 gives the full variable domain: EAGVTQFPSHSVIEKGQTVTLRCDPISGHDNLYWYRRVMGKEIKFLLHFVKESKQDESGMPNNRFLAERTGGTYSTLKVQPAELEDSGVYFCASSQDGSSSYEQYFGPGTRLTVT.

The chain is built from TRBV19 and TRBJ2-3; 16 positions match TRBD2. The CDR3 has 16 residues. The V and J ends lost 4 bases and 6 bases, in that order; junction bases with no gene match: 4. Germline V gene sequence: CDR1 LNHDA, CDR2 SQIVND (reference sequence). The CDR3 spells CASSSPGLAGGDTQYF. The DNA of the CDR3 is TGTGCCAGTAGTAGCCCGGGACTAGCGGGAGGGGATACGCAGTATTTT.

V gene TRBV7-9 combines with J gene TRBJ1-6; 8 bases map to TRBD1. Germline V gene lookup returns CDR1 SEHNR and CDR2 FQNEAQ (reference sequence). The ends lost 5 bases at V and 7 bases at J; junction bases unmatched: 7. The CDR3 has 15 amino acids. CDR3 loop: CASSPPTGENSPLHF. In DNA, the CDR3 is TGTGCCAGCAGCCCCCCGACAGGGGAAAATTCACCCCTCCACTTT.

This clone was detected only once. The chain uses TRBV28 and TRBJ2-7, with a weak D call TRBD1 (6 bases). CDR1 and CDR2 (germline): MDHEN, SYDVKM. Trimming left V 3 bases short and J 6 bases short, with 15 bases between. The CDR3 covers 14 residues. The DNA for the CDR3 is TGTGCCAGCAGTTTGCACACGTCAGGGGTCGAGCAGTACTTC. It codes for CASSLHTSGVEQYF.

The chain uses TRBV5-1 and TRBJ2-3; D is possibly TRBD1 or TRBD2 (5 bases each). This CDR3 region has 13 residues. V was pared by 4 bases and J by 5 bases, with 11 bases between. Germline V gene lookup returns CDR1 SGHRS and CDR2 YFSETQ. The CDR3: CASSPRDGDTQYF. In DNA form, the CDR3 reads TGCGCCAGCAGCCCACGGGACGGAGATACGCAGTATTTT.

The CDR3 reads CASSLGGRLGYEQYF. The CDR3 DNA reads TGCGCCAGCAGCTTAGGAGGGCGACTAGGCTACGAGCAGTACTTC. The genes are TRBV5-1 and TRBJ2-7; tentatively, D is TRBD2 (6 bases). CDR1 SGHRS and CDR2 YFSETQ come from the germline V gene. V was trimmed by 2 bases and J by 3 bases, leaving 15 bases between them. The CDR3 has 15 residues. Full variable domain (outside the CDR3, taken from reference TRBV5-1 and TRBJ2-7): KAGVTQTPRYLIKTRGQQVTLSCSPISGHRSVSWYQQTPGQGLQFLFEYFSETQRNKGNFPGRFSGRQFSNSRSEMNVSTLELGDSALYLCASSLGGRLGYEQYFGPGTRLTVT.

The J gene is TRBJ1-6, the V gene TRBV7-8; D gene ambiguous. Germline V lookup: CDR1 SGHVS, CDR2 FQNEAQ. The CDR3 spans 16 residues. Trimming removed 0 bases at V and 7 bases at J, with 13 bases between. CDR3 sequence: CASSLAGSGRNSPLHF. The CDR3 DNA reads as TGTGCCAGCAGCTTAGCAGGTTCTGGGAGAAATTCACCCCTCCACTTT. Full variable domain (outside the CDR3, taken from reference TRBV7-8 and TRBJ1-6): GAGVSQSPRYKVAKRGQDVALRCDPISGHVSLFWYQQALGQGPEFLTYFQNEAQLDKSGLPSDRFFAERPEGSVSTLKIQRTQQEDSAVYLCASSLAGSGRNSPLHFGNGTRLTVT.

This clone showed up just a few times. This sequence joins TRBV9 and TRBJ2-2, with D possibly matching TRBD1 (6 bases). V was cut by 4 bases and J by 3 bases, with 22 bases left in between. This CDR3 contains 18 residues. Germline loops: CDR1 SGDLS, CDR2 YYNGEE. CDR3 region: CASSSPKGVSGYTGELFF. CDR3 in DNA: TGTGCCAGCAGCTCCCCCAAGGGGGTGTCAGGATACACCGGGGAGCTGTTTTTT.

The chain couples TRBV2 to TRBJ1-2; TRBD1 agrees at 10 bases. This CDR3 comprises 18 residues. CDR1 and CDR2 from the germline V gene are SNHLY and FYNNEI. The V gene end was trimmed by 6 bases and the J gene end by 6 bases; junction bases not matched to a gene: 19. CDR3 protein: CASSARALHRDRGDGYTF. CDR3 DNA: TGTGCCAGCAGCGCCAGGGCATTACATCGGGACAGGGGAGATGGCTACACCTTC.

This chain's CDR3 is CASSHRSGLAMRPNEQFF. CDR3 in DNA: TGCGCCAGCAGCCACCGGAGTGGGCTAGCGATGAGGCCTAATGAGCAGTTCTTC. The chain links TRBV4-3 to TRBJ2-1; D might be TRBD2 (6 bases). Germline CDR1 reads LGHNA; CDR2 reads YSLEER. Trimming cost V 3 bases and J 7 bases, with 25 bases left between them. This CDR3 spans 18 amino acids.

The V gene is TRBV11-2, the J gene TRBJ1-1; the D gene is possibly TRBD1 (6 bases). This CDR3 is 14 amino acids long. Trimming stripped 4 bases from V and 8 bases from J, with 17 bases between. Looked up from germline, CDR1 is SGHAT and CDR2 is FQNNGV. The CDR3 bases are TGTGCCAGCAGCTCCGTACGGGGGCAGGGAGAAGCTTTCTTT. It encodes CASSSVRGQGEAFF.

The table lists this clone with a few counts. CDR3 amino acids: CAWSRDGTGELFF. The CDR3 DNA is TGTGCCTGGAGTCGAGACGGCACCGGGGAGCTGTTTTTT. The chain employs TRBV30 and TRBJ2-2; D gene unclear. This CDR3 contains 13 residues. The V end lost 2 bases, the J end lost 4 bases, and 8 bases lay between the germline ends. Germline V gene data show CDR1 as GTSNPN and CDR2 as SVGIG (reference sequence).

The CDR3 DNA reads TGCGCCAGCAGCCAATCGGGGTCCGGGGGGACCCAGTACTTC. Its translation: CASSQSGSGGTQYF. V is TRBV4-3 and J is TRBJ2-5; possibly TRBD2 for D (6 bases). The V gene lost 2 bases and the J gene lost 7 bases, with 14 bases spanning the gap. Germline loops: CDR1 LGHNA, CDR2 YSLEER. The CDR3 has 14 amino acids.

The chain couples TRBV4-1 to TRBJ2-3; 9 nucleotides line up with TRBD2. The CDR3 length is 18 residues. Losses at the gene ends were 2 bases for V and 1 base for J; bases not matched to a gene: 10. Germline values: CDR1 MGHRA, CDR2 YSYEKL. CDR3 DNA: TGCGCCAGCAGCCAATGGGTCTCCCGGACTAGCGGCACAGATACGCAGTATTTT. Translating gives CASSQWVSRTSGTDTQYF.

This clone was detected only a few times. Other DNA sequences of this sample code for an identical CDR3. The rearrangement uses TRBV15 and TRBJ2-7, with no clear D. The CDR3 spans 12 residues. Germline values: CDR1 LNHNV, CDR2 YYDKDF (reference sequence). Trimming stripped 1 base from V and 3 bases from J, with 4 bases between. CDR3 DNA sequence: TGTGCCACCAGCAGAGCAGGCTACGAGCAGTACTTC. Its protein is CATSRAGYEQYF. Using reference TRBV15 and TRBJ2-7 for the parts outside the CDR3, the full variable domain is DAMVIQNPRYQVTQFGKPVTLSCSQTLNHNVMYWYQQKSSQAPKLLFHYYDKDFNNEADTPDNFQSRRPNTSFCFLDIRSPGLGDTAMYLCATSRAGYEQYFGPGTRLTVT.

DNA of the CDR3: TGTGCCAGCAGTACCCCGGGCACAGATACGCAGTATTTT. It codes for CASSTPGTDTQYF. V gene TRBV6-6 combines with J gene TRBJ2-3, with D unresolved. Germline V gives CDR1 MNHNY, CDR2 SVGAGI (reference sequence). This CDR3 has 13 residues. V was pared by 5 bases and J by 1 base, with 7 bases between.

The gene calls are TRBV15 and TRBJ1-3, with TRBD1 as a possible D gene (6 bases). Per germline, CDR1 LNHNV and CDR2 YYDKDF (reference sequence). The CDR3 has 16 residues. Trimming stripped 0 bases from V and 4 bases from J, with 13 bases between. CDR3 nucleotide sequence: TGTGCCACCAGCAGAGATTCGGGGGGCGAAGGAAACACCATATATTTT. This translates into CATSRDSGGEGNTIYF. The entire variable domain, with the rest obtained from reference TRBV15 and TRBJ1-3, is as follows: DAMVIQNPRYQVTQFGKPVTLSCSQTLNHNVMYWYQQKSSQAPKLLFHYYDKDFNNEADTPDNFQSRRPNTSFCFLDIRSPGLGDTAMYLCATSRDSGGEGNTIYFGEGSWLTVV.

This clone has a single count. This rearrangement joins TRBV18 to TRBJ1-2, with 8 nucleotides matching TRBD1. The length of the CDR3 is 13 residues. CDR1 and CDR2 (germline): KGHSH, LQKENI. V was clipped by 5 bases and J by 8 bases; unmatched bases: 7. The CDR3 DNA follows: TGTGCCAGCTCATCGCAGGGGGCGCGGGGCTACACCTTC. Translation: CASSSQGARGYTF.

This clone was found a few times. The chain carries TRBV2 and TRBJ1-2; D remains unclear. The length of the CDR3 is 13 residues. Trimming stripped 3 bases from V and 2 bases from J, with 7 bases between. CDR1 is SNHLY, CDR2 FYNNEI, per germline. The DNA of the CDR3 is TGTGCCAGCAGTGATAGGCAAAACTATGGCTACACCTTC. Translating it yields CASSDRQNYGYTF. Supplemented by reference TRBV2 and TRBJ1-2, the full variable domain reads EPEVTQTPSHQVTQMGQEVILRCVPISNHLYFYWYRQILGQKVEFLVSFYNNEISEKSEIFDDQFSVERPDGSNFTLKIRSTKLEDSAMYFCASSDRQNYGYTFGSGTRLTVV.

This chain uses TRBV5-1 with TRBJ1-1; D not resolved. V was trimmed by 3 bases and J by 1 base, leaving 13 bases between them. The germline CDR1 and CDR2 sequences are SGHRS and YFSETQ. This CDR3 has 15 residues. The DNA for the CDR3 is TGCGCCAGCAGCTATAGACTGACCGCGAACACTGAAGCTTTCTTT. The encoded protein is CASSYRLTANTEAFF.

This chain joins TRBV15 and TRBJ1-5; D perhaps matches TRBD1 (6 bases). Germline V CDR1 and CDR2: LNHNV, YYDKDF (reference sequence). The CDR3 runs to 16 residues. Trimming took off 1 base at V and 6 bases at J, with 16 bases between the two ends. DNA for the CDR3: TGTGCCACCAGCAGAGCGGGTAACAGGGCCGGTCAGCCCCAGCATTTT. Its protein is CATSRAGNRAGQPQHF.

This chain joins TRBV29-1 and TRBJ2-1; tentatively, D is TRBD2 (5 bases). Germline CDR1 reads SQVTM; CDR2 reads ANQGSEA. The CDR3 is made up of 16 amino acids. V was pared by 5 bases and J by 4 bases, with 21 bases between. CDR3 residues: CSVSGRNDVRYNEQFF. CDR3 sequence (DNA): TGCAGCGTTAGTGGGAGAAACGACGTGAGATACAATGAGCAGTTCTTC.

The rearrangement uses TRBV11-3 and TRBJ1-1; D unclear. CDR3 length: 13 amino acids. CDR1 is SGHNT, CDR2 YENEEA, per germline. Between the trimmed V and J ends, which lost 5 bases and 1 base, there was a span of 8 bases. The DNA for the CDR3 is TGTGCCAGCAGCCGAGCCCAGAACACTGAAGCTTTCTTT. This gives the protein CASSRAQNTEAFF.

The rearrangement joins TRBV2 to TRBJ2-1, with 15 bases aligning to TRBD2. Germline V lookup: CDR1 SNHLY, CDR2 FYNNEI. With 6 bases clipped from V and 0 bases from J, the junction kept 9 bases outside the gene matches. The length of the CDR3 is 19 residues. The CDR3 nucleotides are TGTGCCAGCAGGGCTCCCGGACTAGCGGGAGGGAGCTCCTACAATGAGCAGTTCTTC. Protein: CASRAPGLAGGSSYNEQFF.

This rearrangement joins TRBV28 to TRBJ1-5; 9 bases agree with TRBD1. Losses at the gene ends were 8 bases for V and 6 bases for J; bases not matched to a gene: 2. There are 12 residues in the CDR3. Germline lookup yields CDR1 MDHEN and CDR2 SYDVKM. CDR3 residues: CASAGQGQPQHF. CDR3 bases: TGTGCCAGCGCGGGACAGGGTCAGCCCCAGCATTTT. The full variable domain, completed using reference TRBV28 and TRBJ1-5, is DVKVTQSSRYLVKRTGEKVFLECVQDMDHENMFWYRQDPGLGLRLIYFSYDVKMKEKGDIPEGYSVSREKKERFSLILESASTNQTSMYLCASAGQGQPQHFGDGTRLSIL.

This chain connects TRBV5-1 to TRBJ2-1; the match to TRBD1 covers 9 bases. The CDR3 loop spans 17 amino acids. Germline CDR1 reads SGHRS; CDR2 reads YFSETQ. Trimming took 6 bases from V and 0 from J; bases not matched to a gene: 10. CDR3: CASTGTGTDSSYNEQFF. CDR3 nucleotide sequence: TGCGCCAGCACCGGGACAGGGACCGATAGCTCCTACAATGAGCAGTTCTTC.

In DNA, the CDR3 is TGCGCCAGCAGCCCCACAATAGCGGGGGTGTCCTACGAGCAGTACTTC. The encoded protein is CASSPTIAGVSYEQYF. The rearrangement uses TRBV4-3 and TRBJ2-7, with 9 bases identical to TRBD2. The CDR3 spans 16 residues. Germline values: CDR1 LGHNA, CDR2 YSLEER. With V trimmed by 4 bases and J by 1 base, 8 bases remained unmatched.